A single T cell receptor (beta chain) is shown here with its context. Original handling: From reference gene primer amplification, estimates of nucleated cell counts were derived. TCRdb's table, derived via immunoSEQ multiplex PCR, lists solely in-frame clones and lacks some. D and trimming were read from the DNA, whereas the V and J calls and clone size are those reported in that table. The data contain around 340,000 clones, 65% to 90% of them singletons. Individuals aged 18 to 89 years were recruited from roughly 22 US areas. Cohort assignment relied on participant-reported clinical history. This record belongs to a study of blood T cell repertoires in COVID-19. Study-level background: PBMCs, B-cell-depleted T cells, or T cells were the source of the cDNA or gDNA that made up the material.

The CDR3 is 14 residues long. V lost 8 bases to trimming and J lost 1 base; unmatched junction nucleotides: 5. Germline-derived CDR1 and CDR2 are SNHLY and FYNNEI. V and J are TRBV2 and TRBJ2-3; 8 nucleotides align to TRBD1. The clonotype comes from a woman in her 40s with acute COVID-19. The sequencing sample was made of PBMCs or T cells enriched from blood (not recorded which). CDR3 region: CASPPGQGTDTQYF. Written as DNA, the CDR3 is TGTGCCAGCCCTCCGGGACAGGGCACAGATACGCAGTATTTT.